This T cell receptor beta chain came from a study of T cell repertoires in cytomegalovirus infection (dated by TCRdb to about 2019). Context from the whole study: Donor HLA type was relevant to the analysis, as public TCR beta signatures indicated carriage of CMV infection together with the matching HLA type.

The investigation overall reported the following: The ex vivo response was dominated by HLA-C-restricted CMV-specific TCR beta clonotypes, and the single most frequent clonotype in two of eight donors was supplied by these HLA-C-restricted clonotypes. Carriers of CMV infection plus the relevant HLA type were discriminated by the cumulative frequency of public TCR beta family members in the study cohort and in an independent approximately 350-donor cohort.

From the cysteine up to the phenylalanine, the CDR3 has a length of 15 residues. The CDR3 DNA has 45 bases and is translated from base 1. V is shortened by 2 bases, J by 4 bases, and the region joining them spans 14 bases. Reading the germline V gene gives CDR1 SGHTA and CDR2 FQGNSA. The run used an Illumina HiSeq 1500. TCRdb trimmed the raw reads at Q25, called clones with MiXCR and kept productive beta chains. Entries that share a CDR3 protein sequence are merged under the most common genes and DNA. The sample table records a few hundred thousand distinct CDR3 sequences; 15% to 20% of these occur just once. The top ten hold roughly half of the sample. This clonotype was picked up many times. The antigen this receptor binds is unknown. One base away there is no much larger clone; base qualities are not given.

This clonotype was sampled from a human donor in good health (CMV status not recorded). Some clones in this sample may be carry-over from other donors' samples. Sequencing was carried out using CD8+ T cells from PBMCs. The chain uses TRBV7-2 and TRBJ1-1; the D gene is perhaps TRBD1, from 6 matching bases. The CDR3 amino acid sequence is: CASSLSGGGLTEAFF. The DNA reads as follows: TGTGCCAGCAGCTTAAGTGGAGGGGGACTCACTGAAGCTTTCTTT.